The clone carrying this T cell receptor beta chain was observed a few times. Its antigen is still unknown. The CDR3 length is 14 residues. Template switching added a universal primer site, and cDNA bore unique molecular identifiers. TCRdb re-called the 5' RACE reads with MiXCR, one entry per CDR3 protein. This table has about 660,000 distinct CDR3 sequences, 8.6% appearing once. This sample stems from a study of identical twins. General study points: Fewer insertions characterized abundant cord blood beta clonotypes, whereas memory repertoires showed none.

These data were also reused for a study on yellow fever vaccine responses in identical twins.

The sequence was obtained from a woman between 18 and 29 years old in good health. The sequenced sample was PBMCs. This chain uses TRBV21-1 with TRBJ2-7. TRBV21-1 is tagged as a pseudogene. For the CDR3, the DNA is TGTGCCAGATTCCTCGTCTCGGAGCGTCACGAGCAGTACTTC. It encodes CARFLVSERHEQYF.